Each of the 16 T cell receptor beta chains below was sequenced from the same sample in a study of T cell changes during pregnancy in multiple sclerosis. Clones were read by immunoSEQ multiplex PCR, and TCRdb kept only the in-frame ones, dropping some. This table holds about 110,000 clones, about 90% found once. The sequencing here drew on peripheral blood, taken before pregnancy. These receptor sequences come from a female donor with multiple sclerosis, enrolled in a pregnancy study.

The V call is TRBV9, the J call TRBJ2-7; 7 positions match TRBD1. The CDR3 is 14 amino acids. After removal of 2 bases from V and 2 bases from J, the junction contained 4 bases not matched to a gene. In germline, CDR1 is SGDLS, CDR2 YYNGEE. CDR3: CASSVTGVPYEQYF. CDR3 nucleotide sequence: TGTGCCAGCAGCGTCACAGGGGTCCCCTACGAGCAGTACTTC.

The V and J genes are TRBV7-9 and TRBJ2-7, with TRBD1 matching over 8 bases. The CDR3 runs 15 residues. J lost 0 bases, V lost 5 bases, and 6 bases had no gene match. Per germline, CDR1 SEHNR and CDR2 FQNEAQ (reference sequence). The CDR3 loop reads CASSHGQGRSYEQYF. CDR3 coding DNA: TGTGCCAGCAGCCACGGACAGGGACGCTCCTACGAGCAGTACTTC.

The CDR3 coding sequence is TGTGCCAGCAGCCTCGCCGGACAGGTTAATTCACCCCTCCACTTT. Amino acid sequence: CASSLAGQVNSPLHF. The rearrangement links TRBV11-3 to TRBJ1-6, with 7 bases aligning to TRBD1. Losses at the gene ends were 5 bases for V and 6 bases for J; bases not matched to a gene: 7. Germline V gives CDR1 SGHNT, CDR2 YENEEA. The CDR3 is 15 amino acids. The full variable domain, with the rest looked up from reference TRBV11-3 and TRBJ1-6, is EAGVVQSPRYKIIEKKQPVAFWCNPISGHNTLYWYLQNLGQGPELLIRYENEEAVDDSQLPKDRFSAERLKGVDSTLKIQPAELGDSAVYLCASSLAGQVNSPLHFGNGTRLTVT.

CDR3 nucleotide sequence: TGTGCCAGCAGTGACGCAGGGGGTTTTTCGGGAACTGAAGCTTTCTTT. This translates into CASSDAGGFSGTEAFF. V gene TRBV2 combines with J gene TRBJ1-1; 7 nucleotides align to TRBD1. Trimming removed 3 bases from V and 5 bases from J; junction bases left unmatched: 12. The CDR3 length is 16 residues. Germline CDR1 reads SNHLY; CDR2 reads FYNNEI.

This clone appeared once. The chain carries TRBV27 and TRBJ1-6; 9 bases fit TRBD1. V lost 7 bases to trimming and J lost 6 bases; unmatched junction nucleotides: 10. This CDR3 has 16 amino acids. CDR1 and CDR2 (germline): MNHEY, SMNVEV (reference sequence). CDR3 DNA: TGTGCCAGCAAGCGTGGGGACAGGGATGTTAATTCACCCCTCCACTTT. As protein: CASKRGDRDVNSPLHF.

V usage is TRBV9 and J usage is TRBJ2-1, with D maybe TRBD2 (5 bases). This CDR3 region has 17 residues. Germline V lookup: CDR1 SGDLS, CDR2 YYNGEE. V was pared by 0 bases and J by 0 bases, with 13 bases between. CDR3 nucleotide sequence: TGTGCCAGCAGCGTAGAGCCCCTCGGAGGCTCCTACAATGAGCAGTTCTTC. It is translated as CASSVEPLGGSYNEQFF.

This clone was detected a few times. V is TRBV27 and J is TRBJ1-5, with 8 positions matching TRBD1. This CDR3 spans 14 amino acids. The germline V gene encodes CDR1 MNHEY and CDR2 SMNVEV (reference sequence). With V trimmed by 4 bases and J by 7 bases, 6 bases remained unmatched. The CDR3 DNA is TGTGCCAGCAGTTCGCAGGGGGCTGGGCAGCCCCAGCATTTT. Translation: CASSSQGAGQPQHF.

This chain uses TRBV27 with TRBJ1-2; no clear D gene. CDR3 size: 15 residues. The ends were cut back, 5 bases at V and 8 bases at J, with 21 bases in the middle. Germline-derived CDR1 and CDR2 are MNHEY and SMNVEV (reference sequence). CDR3 in amino acids: CASSPIPSGLRGYTF. The CDR3 DNA follows: TGTGCCAGCAGTCCTATTCCCTCGGGGTTAAGAGGCTACACCTTC.

Here the CDR3 reads CASSETSGGPPDEQYF. The CDR3 coding sequence is TGTGCCAGCAGCGAAACTAGCGGAGGTCCCCCTGACGAGCAGTACTTC. This chain uses TRBV7-3 with TRBJ2-7, with 8 positions matching TRBD2. In germline, CDR1 is SGHTA, CDR2 FQGTGA. V shed 5 bases, J shed 5 bases, and the junction held 14 bases outside the gene matches. CDR3 length: 16 residues.

This chain uses TRBV19 with TRBJ1-1; D is possibly TRBD1 (6 bases). This CDR3 spans 15 amino acids. Germline CDR1 and CDR2: LNHDA and SQIVND (reference sequence). Trimming took off 5 bases at V and 3 bases at J, with 16 bases between the two ends. Here the CDR3 DNA reads TGTGCCAGTAGTCCCCCCACGACAGGACACACTGAAGCTTTCTTT. Protein: CASSPPTTGHTEAFF.

The V gene is TRBV4-3, the J gene TRBJ1-1; D unresolved. The CDR3 sequence is 15 residues long. Germline lookup yields CDR1 LGHNA and CDR2 YSLEER. Trimming took 0 bases from V and 3 from J, leaving 11 bases between them. CDR3 DNA sequence: TGCGCCAGCAGCCAAGATTCAGGTGAATACACTGAAGCTTTCTTT. This translates into CASSQDSGEYTEAFF.

The V call is TRBV7-8, the J call TRBJ1-4, with 8 bases aligning to TRBD1. Germline CDR1 and CDR2: SGHVS and FQNEAQ. The CDR3 runs to 15 residues. V lost 6 bases to trimming and J lost 6 bases; unmatched junction nucleotides: 9. Here the CDR3 DNA reads TGTGCCAGCAGACCACAGGGGGGTGCTGATGAAAAACTGTTTTTT. This sequence encodes CASRPQGGADEKLFF.

For the CDR3, the DNA is TGCGCCAGCAGCCAAGGACTGGAAGACTCCTACAATGAGCAGTTCTTC. The encoded protein is CASSQGLEDSYNEQFF. V and J are TRBV4-1 and TRBJ2-1, with D unresolved. Trimming removed 1 base at V and 0 bases at J, with 10 bases between. This CDR3 region has 16 residues. The germline gives CDR1 MGHRA, CDR2 YSYEKL.

The V call is TRBV11-3, the J call TRBJ1-1, with D possibly TRBD1 on 6 matching bases. Germline V gene lookup returns CDR1 SGHNT and CDR2 YENEEA. The germline V and J ends were trimmed by 0 bases and 5 bases, with 19 bases remaining between them. The CDR3 is 17 amino acids. The chain's CDR3 is CASSLDLWRGQKTEAFF. The CDR3, as DNA: TGTGCCAGCAGCTTAGATCTATGGCGGGGGCAGAAAACTGAAGCTTTCTTT.

In this sample, this clone turned up a few times. The chain links TRBV25-1 to TRBJ1-1; 7 nucleotides agree with TRBD1. J gave up 1 base and V 3 bases, and 5 bases lay outside the gene matches. The CDR3 runs to 15 residues. CDR1 and CDR2 (germline): MGHDK, SYGVNS. The CDR3 sequence is CASSDGGTANTEAFF. The CDR3 bases are TGTGCCAGCAGTGACGGTGGGACAGCGAACACTGAAGCTTTCTTT. The entire variable domain, with the rest obtained from reference TRBV25-1 and TRBJ1-1, is as follows: EADIYQTPRYLVIGTGKKITLECSQTMGHDKMYWYQQDPGMELHLIHYSYGVNSTEKGDLSSESTVSRIRTEHFPLTLESARPSHTSQYLCASSDGGTANTEAFFGQGTRLTVV.

The rearrangement links TRBV5-4 to TRBJ2-3, with D possibly TRBD1 on 6 matching bases. V shed 4 bases and J shed 1 base, with 16 bases lying between them. Germline V gene data show CDR1 as SGHNT and CDR2 as YYREEE (reference sequence). The CDR3 runs to 16 residues. This CDR3 is CASSATTGYGTDTQYF. The CDR3 DNA sequence: TGTGCCAGCAGCGCTACTACAGGGTATGGCACAGATACGCAGTATTTT.